The present T cell receptor (beta chain) was sequenced within a study of cytomegalovirus exposure and HLA in healthy donors. Overall study results and limits: When analyzed later, a missense DCLRE1C variant was found to be linked to TCR beta V- and J-gene trimming. More clonal expansion characterized HLA-associated TCR beta chains than equally common others in a later analysis. One cluster of highly shared sequence variants probably arose as a sequencing artifact. Some public TCRs appeared in many individuals, while most sequences were rare.

The germline V gene encodes CDR1 ENHRY and CDR2 SYGVKD. J was trimmed by 1 base and V by 8 bases; bases with no gene match: 4. The CDR3 is made up of 14 amino acids. Of note for this clone: Its cognate antigen is unknown.

A multiplex PCR was run with 60 Vbeta primers and 13 Jbeta primers. Method: immunoSEQ multiplex PCR; TCRdb's copy keeps in-frame clones and lacks some. The sample includes 100,000 or so clones, around 79% of them seen just once. The sequence came from a male donor in good health and CMV-seropositive. The sequenced material came from PBMCs. This chain joins TRBV10-3 and TRBJ2-3, with TRBD1 matching 9 bases. Here the CDR3 DNA reads TGTGCCATCGGGGACAGGGATGGCACAGATACGCAGTATTTT. Its protein product is CAIGDRDGTDTQYF.